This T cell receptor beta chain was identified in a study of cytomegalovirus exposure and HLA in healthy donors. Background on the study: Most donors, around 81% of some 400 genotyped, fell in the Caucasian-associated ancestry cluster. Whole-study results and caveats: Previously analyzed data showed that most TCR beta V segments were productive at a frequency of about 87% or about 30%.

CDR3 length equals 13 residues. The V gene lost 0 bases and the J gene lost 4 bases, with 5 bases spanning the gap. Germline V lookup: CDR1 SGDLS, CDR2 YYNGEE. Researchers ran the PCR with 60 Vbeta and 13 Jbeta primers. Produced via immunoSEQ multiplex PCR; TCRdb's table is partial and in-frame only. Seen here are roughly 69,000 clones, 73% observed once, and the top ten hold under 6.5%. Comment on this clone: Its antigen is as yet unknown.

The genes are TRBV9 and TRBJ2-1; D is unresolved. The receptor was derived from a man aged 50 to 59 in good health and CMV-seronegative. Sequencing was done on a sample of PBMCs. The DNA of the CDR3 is TGTGCCAGCAGCGTAGCTATTTACAATGAGCAGTTCTTC. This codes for CASSVAIYNEQFF.